This T cell receptor (beta chain) was captured in a study of T cells in Graves' hyperthyroidism and ophthalmopathy (dated by TCRdb to about 2019). With regard to the full study: Peripheral blood samples were taken at initial diagnosis, before any treatment was given. The study also compared thyroid tissue and blood T-cell repertoires from roughly six Graves' hyperthyroidism patients. The 100 or so discovery patients were divided at random into training and test sets in a 7:3 ratio. A discovery cohort of approximately 97 patients, 43 with Graves' ophthalmopathy and fewer than 65 with stable Graves' hyperthyroidism, was used to find distinguishing TCR V-J signatures. An independent validation cohort of 18 to 20 hyperthyroidism patients and roughly 16 patients who later progressed to ophthalmopathy tested prospective prediction of ophthalmopathy. TCR Vbeta CDR3 sequencing of 120 to 150 peripheral blood samples (43 ophthalmopathy, roughly 72 hyperthyroidism and approximately 17 progressor patients) is reported in the paper. After blood sampling, hyperthyroidism patients were treated with methimazole at a starting dose of 30 mg daily, and ophthalmopathy patients were treated with high-dose intravenous methylprednisolone. The research as a whole found: A model built on a 13 V-J signature distinguished ophthalmopathy from stable hyperthyroidism, reaching about 88% sensitivity and around 81% specificity in cross-validation and 80%/75% in testing. No statistical method was used to set the sample size in advance, and investigators knew the group allocation. In validation, the model predicted progression to ophthalmopathy a median of roughly six months before onset, with over 60% sensitivity and about 75% specificity. Blood samples also contained most of the expanded thyroid clonotypes (frequency above 0.001), which suggests that blood repertoires may reflect thyroid immune responses.

V lost 3 bases and J lost 1 base; the stretch between them is 9 bases long. CDR3 length: 15 amino acids, cysteine to phenylalanine. Just the 45-base CDR3 DNA is kept, in frame starting at base 1. CDR1 SGHTA and CDR2 FQGTGA are derived from the germline V gene. Regarding this clonotype: Its target antigen remains unknown. One base away there is no much larger clone; base qualities are not given.

The TCR beta CDR3 regions were amplified from RNA transcripts. The first round of RT-PCR for the TCR CDR3 was performed with the HTBI primer set and the Qiagen OneStep RT-PCR kit. Libraries were constructed in a second round of multiplex PCR, after which size selection and purification were performed. Libraries were sequenced paired-end with 100 bp reads on an Illumina HiSeq2000. Concerning the study's data processing: SOAPnuke was used to process the raw data, with reads discarded if the reads contained adapters or uncalled bases, had a mean Phred below 15, or lacked an exact constant-primer or identifier match. High-quality paired reads were merged with COPE v1.2.5, and unique nucleotide sequences were defined as clonotypes. MiTCR v1.1 was used to align the clonotypes against IMGT TRBV, TRBD and TRBJ reference segments. The analysis was restricted to V-J combinations with a frequency above 0.0001, which together covered roughly 99% of the repertoires. A TCS score was defined as the ratio of F50 (clonal expansion) to E x V (chaos), with BLOSUM62-based TCRdist applied between CDR3 peptides within each V-J. Welch's t-statistics and random forest reduced around 520 V-J features to roughly 13, which were used in a naive Bayes classifier (R e1071). The public reads were quality trimmed at Q25 with fastp and then assembled into clones with MiXCR by TCRdb, keeping productive beta chains. Merged by CDR3 protein, the rows form single entries marked with the most common genes and DNA. The V and J calls were not made by the authors but by TCRdb's processing. This sample comprises 300,000 to 450,000 distinct CDR3 sequences, about 25% of them detected only once. In total, the top ten clones hold 73% of the sample.

A patient counted as having stable Graves' hyperthyroidism if no progression to ophthalmopathy occurred over 18 months of follow-up. The hyperthyroidism patients were between 18 and 65 years old and newly diagnosed, with a disease duration of less than 2 months. Exclusion was applied to patients with uncontrolled infections, other autoimmune diseases, pregnancy or lactation. Diagnoses were established on the basis of clinical symptoms, serum thyroxine and TRAb, thyroid ultrasound, and orbital computed tomography. PBMCs were separated from over 9 ml of fresh peripheral blood using Ficoll-Paque density gradient centrifugation. Total RNA was extracted with Trizol reagent, and quality was checked on an Agilent 2100 Bioanalyzer.

The chain is assembled from TRBV7-3 and TRBJ2-2, with TRBD2 tentatively as D gene (7 bases match). The TCR was taken from a man aged 45-65 years with Graves' hyperthyroidism. Sequenced sample: blood. The encoded CDR3 is CASSFGGLNTGELFF. The DNA sequence is as follows: TGTGCCAGCAGCTTCGGGGGGCTGAACACCGGGGAGCTGTTTTTT.